Reported below is one TCR beta chain. Each patient's relapse followed autologous stem cell transplantation, and brentuximab vedotin exposure varied. Some clones are missing from TCRdb's copy, which holds only in-frame ones; the method was immunoSEQ multiplex PCR. The table lists around 20,000 clones, 86% of them singletons. The data are from a study of PD-1 blockade in classical Hodgkin lymphoma. This CDR3 region has 14 residues. Trimming shortened V by 4 bases and J by 2 bases, and 10 bases separated the two germline ends. The germline gives CDR1 SGHNT, CDR2 YYREEE (reference sequence). This receptor was taken from a human donor with classical Hodgkin lymphoma. The V call is TRBV5-4, the J call TRBJ1-3; D call uncertain. This specimen consisted of peripheral blood mononuclear cells (PBMCs), obtained before the second cycle of nivolumab. The CDR3 sequence is CASSARGTGNTIYF. The DNA of the CDR3 is TGTGCCAGCAGCGCACGGGGTACTGGAAACACCATATATTTT.